This is a list of T cell receptor beta chains from one sample in a study of response to subunit inactivated influenza vaccine. A single record per CDR3 protein comes from TCRdb applying MiXCR to the RT-PCR reads. The profile shows over 450,000 distinct CDR3 sequences, approximately 13% of them singletons. The sample in question was PBMCs from blood, obtained 40 to 50 days after vaccination. The receptors were sampled from a man aged 50-60 years who received an inactivated influenza vaccine. Both conserved end residues are part of each CDR3. D genes are given only for firm matches. Size values are once, few and many counts, or a class for expanded clones, and some rows have none.

few,TRBJ2-7,12,TRBV10-2,NA,TGCGCCAGCAGTGACAGGGCCGTCGAGCAGTACTTC,CASSDRAVEQYF
NA,TRBJ2-7,14,TRBV18,NA,TGTGCCAGCTCACCACGAGGGGTGGGCTACGAGCAGTACTTC,CASSPRGVGYEQYF
NA,TRBJ2-3,15,TRBV7-8,TRBD2,TGTGCCAGCAGAGCCGGGGGGGCTAGCACAGATACGCAGTATTTT,CASRAGGASTDTQYF
few,TRBJ1-1,15,TRBV9,NA,TGTGCCAGCAGCGTAGGTCATTCGGTGAACACTGAAGCTTTCTTT,CASSVGHSVNTEAFF
few,TRBJ2-2,17,TRBV6-5,TRBD2,TGTGCCAGCAGTTACCCCCTAGCGGCGACTGTGCCCGGGGAGCTGTTTTTT,CASSYPLAATVPGELFF
few,TRBJ2-1,14,TRBV5-1,TRBD1,TGCGCCAGCAGCGGGACAGAGTCCGGAAATGAGCAGTTCTTC,CASSGTESGNEQFF
NA,TRBJ1-3,17,TRBV9,TRBD1,TGTGCCAGCAGCGTAGAGGCAGGGGGATCTGTCGGAAACACCATATATTTT,CASSVEAGGSVGNTIYF
NA,TRBJ2-7,17,TRBV4-3,TRBD2,TGCGCCAGCAGCCAAGATTCAGGCGGGGGGGCAGGGTACGAGCAGTACTTC,CASSQDSGGGAGYEQYF
NA,TRBJ2-2,13,TRBV29-1,NA,TGCAGCGTTGAATGGGGTAGCGGCGGGGAGCTGTTTTTT,CSVEWGSGGELFF
NA,TRBJ2-1,13,TRBV7-2,NA,TGTGCCAGCAGCTTAGCGTTTAGGGATGAGCAGTTCTTC,CASSLAFRDEQFF
NA,TRBJ2-1,16,TRBV20-1,TRBD2,TGCAGTGCTAGGGCCGGGACTAGCGGGAGGTATATTGAGCAGTTCTTC,CSARAGTSGRYIEQFF
few,TRBJ2-1,16,TRBV27,NA,TGTGCCAGCAGTAGACACCGGGAGTTTTCCTACAATGAGCAGTTCTTC,CASSRHREFSYNEQFF
few,TRBJ2-7,15,TRBV7-6,NA,TGTGCCAGCAGCTGGCCGGGACTGAACTCCTACGAGCAGTACTTC,CASSWPGLNSYEQYF
NA,TRBJ2-5,12,TRBV20-1,NA,TGCAGTGCTACCTTATCCAGGGAGACCCAGTACTTC,CSATLSRETQYF
NA,TRBJ2-1,16,TRBV5-1,NA,TGCGCCAGCAGCTTGGTGGGTCGCCCGGAGGGTGGTGAGCAGTTCTTC,CASSLVGRPEGGEQFF
NA,TRBJ1-5,13,TRBV7-2,NA,TGTGCCAGCAGCTTAGAGATTAGTCAGCCCCAGCATTTT,CASSLEISQPQHF
NA,TRBJ1-6,16,TRBV20-1,TRBD1,TGCAGTGCTAGAGCTGGCGCAGGGGGCCGGAATTCACCCCTCCACTTT,CSARAGAGGRNSPLHF
NA,TRBJ2-3,16,TRBV18,TRBD2,TGTGCCAGCTCACCACGAGGGCGGGAGACGGAAGATACGCAGTATTTT,CASSPRGRETEDTQYF
few,TRBJ1-3,14,TRBV28,NA,TGTGCCAGCAGTTTCGCTGGATCTGGAAACACCATATATTTT,CASSFAGSGNTIYF
NA,TRBJ2-2,18,TRBV28,NA,TGTGCCAGCAGACAATTGTTAACGACCGTAGCGAACACCGGGGAGCTGTTTTTT,CASRQLLTTVANTGELFF
NA,TRBJ1-1,17,TRBV4-1,NA,TGCGCCAGCAGCCAAGGAGTTGTGTGGGGGCCGGGAACTGAAGCTTTCTTT,CASSQGVVWGPGTEAFF
NA,TRBJ2-2,12,TRBV20-1,NA,TGCAGTGCTAGTGGGGCAACCGGGGAGCTGTTTTTT,CSASGATGELFF
NA,TRBJ2-7,14,TRBV27,TRBD1,TGTGCCAGCAGACCCGGGACAGGGGGGTACGAGCAGTACTTC,CASRPGTGGYEQYF
few,TRBJ2-1,15,TRBV12-3/TRBV12-4,TRBD1,TGTGCCAGCAGTTTACAGGGGGCGTCGGCCAATGAGCAGTTCTTC,CASSLQGASANEQFF
many,TRBJ2-1,15,TRBV20-1,TRBD2,TGCAGTGCGTGGGGGACTAGCGGGAGAGGATATGAGCAGTTCTTC,CSAWGTSGRGYEQFF
few,TRBJ2-1,16,TRBV27,NA,TGTGCCAGCAGCCACCTCAGAACCGACAGGAACAATGAGCAGTTCTTC,CASSHLRTDRNNEQFF
few,TRBJ2-7,13,TRBV18,NA,TGTGCCAGCTCACCTTCGGATACCTACGAGCAGTACTTC,CASSPSDTYEQYF
many,TRBJ2-1,13,TRBV5-1,NA,TGCGCCAGCAGCTTTCAGGGGAGGAGTGAGCAGTTCTTC,CASSFQGRSEQFF
few,TRBJ2-7,14,TRBV10-3,TRBD1,TGTGCCATCAGGACAGGGTCGAGCTCCTACGAGCAGTACTTC,CAIRTGSSSYEQYF
NA,TRBJ1-1,13,TRBV10-3,TRBD1,TGTGCCATCAGCCGGGACAGGGACACTGAAGCTTTCTTT,CAISRDRDTEAFF
NA,TRBJ2-1,14,TRBV6-1,NA,TGTGCCAGCCGGTGGGGGCCTTCCTACAATGAGCAGTTCTTC,CASRWGPSYNEQFF
many,TRBJ2-2,19,TRBV11-2,TRBD2,TGTGCCAGCAGCTTAGTTCCTAGGACTAGCCTCACGAACACCGGGGAGCTGTTTTTT,CASSLVPRTSLTNTGELFF
few,TRBJ1-1,14,TRBV12-3/TRBV12-4,TRBD1,TGTGCCAGCAGTTTAACACAGGGGAGGACTGAAGCTTTCTTT,CASSLTQGRTEAFF
NA,TRBJ2-1,14,TRBV20-1,NA,TGCAGTGCAAAGCAGGGGCGGGGCTACAATGAGCAGTTCTTC,CSAKQGRGYNEQFF
NA,TRBJ2-5,14,TRBV28,NA,TGTGCCAGCAGTTTAAACCGGGGAGTGGAGACCCAGTACTTC,CASSLNRGVETQYF
NA,TRBJ2-3,16,TRBV24-1,TRBD2,TGTGCCACCAGTGATCCGGGACTAGCGGACACAGATACGCAGTATTTT,CATSDPGLADTDTQYF
many,TRBJ1-1,15,TRBV5-1,TRBD1,TGCGCCAGCAGGATCAACGGACAGGGTAACACTGAAGCTTTCTTT,CASRINGQGNTEAFF
few,TRBJ1-5,13,TRBV10-3,TRBD1,TGTGCCATCACGGATGGACAGGGTAAGCCCCAGCATTTT,CAITDGQGKPQHF
few,TRBJ1-2,14,TRBV5-1,NA,TGCGCCAGCAGCTTGGTCCCAAGGATCGACGGCTACACCTTC,CASSLVPRIDGYTF
NA,TRBJ1-2,14,TRBV20-1,NA,TGCAGTGCTAGTACCCGAGGGACTGGTAAAGGCTACACCTTC,CSASTRGTGKGYTF
many,TRBJ2-5,12,TRBV7-2,NA,TGTGCCAGCAGCTTAAGTGGAGGGACCCAGTACTTC,CASSLSGGTQYF
many,TRBJ2-5,16,TRBV20-1,TRBD2,TGCAGTGCTAGTCCGGGACTAGCGGGTGTTGCAGAGACCCAGTACTTC,CSASPGLAGVAETQYF